These 27 T cell receptor beta chains share one sample of origin, sequenced in a study of early T cells in non-severe SARS-CoV-2 infection. MiXCR was run by TCRdb on the 5' RACE reads, yielding one entry per CDR3 protein. Altogether approximately 70,000 distinct CDR3 sequences are present, around 10% being singletons, with the ten largest covering about 4.5%. Sequences were obtained from whole blood. These receptors all come from an adult who was a healthcare worker with PCR-confirmed SARS-CoV-2 infection or an uninfected control (not recorded which).

This clonotype was seen at least ten times. The rearrangement links TRBV4-1 to TRBJ2-2, with 15 bases that match TRBD2. V dropped 0 bases and J dropped 6; count of bases not matched to a gene: 14. CDR3 length: 21 residues. Germline V gene data show CDR1 as MGHRA and CDR2 as YSYEKL. The CDR3 sequence is CASSQEDPGTSGRMGPGELFF. The CDR3, as DNA: TGCGCCAGCAGCCAAGAGGATCCCGGGACTAGCGGGAGGATGGGCCCCGGGGAGCTGTTTTTT.

In this sample, this clonotype turned up many times. V and J are TRBV10-3 and TRBJ2-7; 7 bases align to TRBD1. Trimming removed 2 bases from V and 4 bases from J; junction bases left unmatched: 8. In germline, CDR1 is ENHRY, CDR2 SYGVKD. This CDR3 region has 15 residues. CDR3 protein: CAISEGTATFYEQYF. DNA of the CDR3: TGTGCCATCAGTGAGGGGACAGCAACTTTTTACGAGCAGTACTTC.

This clonotype showed up many times. V is TRBV4-1 and J is TRBJ1-1, with TRBD1 matching over 9 bases. This CDR3 spans 14 amino acids. Germline V gene sequence: CDR1 MGHRA, CDR2 YSYEKL. With V trimmed by 6 bases and J by 6 bases, 8 bases remained unmatched. The chain's CDR3 is CASRNPGQGPEAFF. DNA for the CDR3: TGCGCCAGCAGGAACCCCGGACAGGGGCCTGAAGCTTTCTTT.

The sample holds a few counts of this clonotype. The gene calls are TRBV5-1 and TRBJ2-5; the match to TRBD1 covers 8 bases. The CDR3 consists of 12 residues. CDR1 and CDR2 (germline): SGHRS, YFSETQ. The trim removed 8 bases at V and 4 bases at J, leaving 4 bases unmatched. DNA of the CDR3: TGCGCCAGTACGGACAGGGCAGAGACCCAGTACTTC. Protein product: CASTDRAETQYF.

The table lists this clonotype with many counts. The V call is TRBV19, the J call TRBJ2-2; D not resolved. The CDR3 totals 13 residues. CDR1 is LNHDA and CDR2 is SQIVND in the germline V gene (reference sequence). Trimming took 7 bases from V and 5 from J, leaving 11 bases between them. The CDR3 DNA reads as TGTGCCAGTAAAGCGTGGCGGACCGGGGAGCTGTTTTTT. Translation: CASKAWRTGELFF.

This clonotype was found many times. The chain employs TRBV7-6 and TRBJ2-6; TRBD1 matches 7 bases. The CDR3 consists of 17 residues. After removal of 3 bases from V and 0 bases from J, the junction contained 5 bases not matched to a gene. The germline CDR1 and CDR2 sequences are SGHVS and FNYEAQ. The CDR3 DNA reads TGTGCCAGCAGCTTGGGGACAGTGAACTCTGGGGCCAACGTCCTGACTTTC. This codes for CASSLGTVNSGANVLTF.

Ten or more counts support this clonotype. The chain combines TRBV6-1 with TRBJ1-6, with 8 nucleotides matching TRBD1. The ends lost 4 bases at V and 7 bases at J; junction bases unmatched: 6. Per germline, CDR1 MNHNS and CDR2 SASEGT. The CDR3 is 15 amino acids. In DNA, the CDR3 is TGTGCCAGCAGTGGTAGACAGGGGACAAATTCACCCCTCCACTTT. Protein: CASSGRQGTNSPLHF.

Worth noting for this clonotype: This may come from a read error, since a much larger clone is one base off. The V gene is TRBV3-1, the J gene TRBJ2-2; D uncertain. Germline CDR1 is LGHDT and CDR2 is YNNKEL (reference sequence). The CDR3 is made up of 14 amino acids. CDR3 in amino acids: CASNQVMGTGELFF. CDR3 DNA sequence: TGTGCCAGCAACCAAGTTATGGGGACCGGGGAGCTGTTTTTT.

This clonotype was recorded at least ten times. This chain links TRBV3-1 with TRBJ2-1; D is possibly TRBD1 or TRBD2 (6 bases each). With 1 base removed from V and 4 bases from J, the gap between germline ends came to 14 bases. The CDR3 covers 16 residues. CDR1 and CDR2 from the germline V gene are LGHDT and YNNKEL (reference sequence). The CDR3 region is CASSQVSGGQYNEQFF. CDR3 in DNA: TGTGCCAGCAGCCAAGTAAGTGGGGGGCAATACAATGAGCAGTTCTTC.

The J gene is TRBJ2-1, the V gene TRBV7-8, with 12 bases aligning to TRBD2. Germline-derived CDR1 and CDR2 are SGHVS and FQNEAQ. V gave up 4 bases and J gave up 4 bases; unmatched junction bases: 8. This CDR3 region has 17 residues. The CDR3 loop is CASSSRLAGASYNEQFF. CDR3 coding DNA: TGTGCCAGCAGCTCCCGACTAGCGGGAGCGTCTTACAATGAGCAGTTCTTC. Using reference TRBV7-8 and TRBJ2-1 for the parts outside the CDR3, the full variable domain is GAGVSQSPRYKVAKRGQDVALRCDPISGHVSLFWYQQALGQGPEFLTYFQNEAQLDKSGLPSDRFFAERPEGSVSTLKIQRTQQEDSAVYLCASSSRLAGASYNEQFFGPGTRLTVL.

This chain joins TRBV15 and TRBJ2-2; D perhaps matches TRBD2 (6 bases). This CDR3 has 15 amino acids. V shed 3 bases and J shed 4 bases, with 12 bases lying between them. The germline gives CDR1 LNHNV, CDR2 YYDKDF (reference sequence). In nucleotides, the CDR3 is TGTGCCACCAGCAGCGCTCCTAGCGCCACCGGGGAGCTGTTTTTT. Translated, it gives CATSSAPSATGELFF.

The chain carries TRBV7-9 and TRBJ1-2; TRBD1 matches at 7 bases. There are 14 residues in the CDR3. The germline V gene has CDR1 SEHNR and CDR2 FQNEAQ (reference sequence). V dropped 1 base and J dropped 3; count of bases not matched to a gene: 2. In nucleotides, the CDR3 is TGTGCCAGCAGCTTAGGGGACAGTCACTATGGCTACACCTTC. Translation: CASSLGDSHYGYTF.

This clonotype was recorded many times. V gene TRBV7-2 combines with J gene TRBJ2-2; D is ambiguous. CDR3 length: 14 residues. Germline CDR1 and CDR2: SGHTA and FQGNSA. V lost 2 bases, J lost 5 bases, and 9 bases lay in between. Here the CDR3 reads CASSLIGVTGELFF. The CDR3, as DNA: TGTGCCAGCAGCTTAATCGGAGTAACCGGGGAGCTGTTTTTT.

This clonotype has a handful of counts. J is TRBJ2-7 and V is TRBV20-1; 7 bases agree with TRBD1. Germline loops: CDR1 DFQATT, CDR2 SNEGSKA (reference sequence). CDR3 length: 14 amino acids. With V trimmed by 6 bases and J by 5 bases, 13 bases remained unmatched. CDR3 nucleotide sequence: TGCAGTGCCCTGGTCGGCAGGGGGATTCACGAGCAGTACTTC. Translated, it gives CSALVGRGIHEQYF.

In its sample, this clonotype was seen a few times. This sequence joins TRBV7-9 and TRBJ1-4; D not resolved. The CDR3 covers 12 residues. The germline CDR1 and CDR2 sequences are SEHNR and FQNEAQ (reference sequence). With 5 bases removed from V and 8 bases from J, the gap between germline ends came to 9 bases. The CDR3 loop is CASSIKEEKLFF. In nucleotides, the CDR3 is TGTGCCAGCAGCATAAAGGAGGAAAAACTGTTTTTT.

This clonotype was found many times. The chain links TRBV7-3 to TRBJ2-2; D call uncertain. V gave up 2 bases and J gave up 4 bases, with 5 bases separating them. From germline, CDR1 is SGHTA and CDR2 FQGTGA. The CDR3 runs to 13 residues. The CDR3 sequence is CASSLLGTGELFF. The CDR3 nucleotides read TGTGCCAGCAGCTTATTGGGCACCGGGGAGCTGTTTTTT.

The V call is TRBV7-2, the J call TRBJ2-1; TRBD2 matches at 14 bases. The CDR3 extends over 16 amino acids. In germline, CDR1 is SGHTA, CDR2 FQGNSA. Trimming at V came to 4 bases and at J to 9 bases, leaving 8 bases not matched to a gene. The CDR3 sequence: CASSYTGTSGSSEQFF. For the CDR3, the DNA is TGTGCCAGCAGCTATACCGGGACTAGCGGGAGTTCTGAGCAGTTCTTC.

The gene calls are TRBV3-1 and TRBJ1-5, with D possibly matching TRBD1 (5 bases). From germline, CDR1 is LGHDT and CDR2 YNNKEL (reference sequence). Between the trimmed V and J ends, which lost 4 bases and 11 bases, there was a span of 12 bases. The CDR3 loop spans 12 amino acids. CDR3 region: CASSLTQGAQHF. CDR3 nucleotide sequence: TGTGCCAGCAGCCTAACGCAGGGTGCCCAGCATTTT.

This clonotype was detected ten times or more. This chain connects TRBV20-1 to TRBJ2-4; the match to TRBD1 covers 10 bases. Germline loops: CDR1 DFQATT, CDR2 SNEGSKA (reference sequence). V was pared by 6 bases and J by 0 bases, with 14 bases of the junction left unmatched. This CDR3 is 18 amino acids long. The CDR3 loop reads CSATSRGGQGIAKNIQYF. For the CDR3, the DNA is TGCAGTGCAACCTCCCGCGGGGGACAGGGGATAGCCAAAAACATTCAGTACTTC.

The rearrangement uses TRBV28 and TRBJ2-1; 8 positions agree with TRBD2. Trimming at V came to 8 bases and at J to 3 bases, leaving 6 bases not matched to a gene. The CDR3 spans 14 residues. CDR1 MDHEN and CDR2 SYDVKM come from the germline V gene. In DNA, the CDR3 is TGTGCCAGCTCGACTAGCGTGGACTACAATGAGCAGTTCTTC. It encodes CASSTSVDYNEQFF.

This clonotype occurred a few times. The rearrangement uses TRBV18 and TRBJ2-1; D is uncertain. The V gene's germline CDR1 is KGHSH and CDR2 LQKENI. The length of the CDR3 is 14 residues. V was cut by 3 bases and J by 1 base, with 7 bases left in between. The CDR3 bases are TGTGCCAGCTCACCCACACCTTCCTACAATGAGCAGTTCTTC. This translates into CASSPTPSYNEQFF.

For the CDR3, the DNA is TGTGCCAGCAGCTTAGGAACGGCAGGGCTAGCCAAAAACATTCAGTACTTC. Amino acid sequence: CASSLGTAGLAKNIQYF. The chain joins TRBV11-3 to TRBJ2-4, with a weak D call TRBD1 (5 bases). The CDR3 covers 17 residues. The ends were cut back, 1 base at V and 0 bases at J, with 13 bases in the middle. Germline CDR1 SGHNT, CDR2 YENEEA.

The chain joins TRBV9 to TRBJ1-2, with a possible D match to TRBD1 (5 bases). Germline loops: CDR1 SGDLS, CDR2 YYNGEE. This CDR3 is 13 amino acids long. V was pared by 0 bases and J by 8 bases, with 11 bases between. The CDR3 DNA reads TGTGCCAGCAGCGTAGATCCAGGGAAAGGCTACACCTTC. This gives the protein CASSVDPGKGYTF.

By frequency in the sample, this clonotype is medium-sized (0.01 to 0.1%). The V and J genes are TRBV2 and TRBJ2-3; D might be TRBD2 (5 bases). Trimming shortened V by 8 bases and J by 5 bases, and 14 bases separated the two germline ends. The germline gives CDR1 SNHLY, CDR2 FYNNEI. The CDR3 runs to 13 residues. DNA for the CDR3: TGTGCCAGCCCCCCGGCGAGGGTAGATACGCAGTATTTT. This codes for CASPPARVDTQYF.

This clonotype was seen ten or more times. The gene calls are TRBV11-2 and TRBJ1-1; no reliable D call. Trimming stripped 6 bases from V and 1 base from J, with 6 bases between. Germline CDR1 SGHAT, CDR2 FQNNGV. CDR3 length: 12 amino acids. This CDR3 reads CASRTQNTEAFF. In DNA, the CDR3 is TGTGCCAGCAGGACACAGAACACTGAAGCTTTCTTT.

In this sample, this clonotype turned up a few times. The chain joins TRBV11-2 to TRBJ2-7; TRBD1 aligns across 9 bases. The germline V gene encodes CDR1 SGHAT and CDR2 FQNNGV. J lost 1 base, V lost 5 bases, and 6 bases had no gene match. The CDR3 is 15 amino acids. Here the CDR3 DNA reads TGTGCCAGCAGCCTACAAGGACAGGGGTCCTACGAGCAGTACTTC. Translated: CASSLQGQGSYEQYF.

In nucleotides, the CDR3 is TGTGCCAGCAGTTACTCGGGACTAGCGGGAGGCAATGAGCAGTTCTTC. This encodes CASSYSGLAGGNEQFF. V and J are TRBV6-5 and TRBJ2-1, with 15 bases identical to TRBD2. V trimming: 0 bases; J trimming: 6 bases; junction bases outside the gene matches: 0. The CDR3 sequence is 16 residues long. Germline-derived CDR1 and CDR2 are MNHEY and SVGAGI.